These 22 T cell receptor beta chains were all obtained from the same sample, sequenced in a study of beta chain features in type 1 diabetes (dated by TCRdb to the late 2010s). Library generation was performed with the immunoSEQ multiplex PCR assay. All of the isolated RNA was reverse transcribed with the High Capacity cDNA Reverse Transcription Kit, so expressed TCRB transcripts were sequenced. TCRdb took this table from immuneACCESS and kept in-frame rearrangements with V and J called. Such tables lack part of the clones; where checked against another copy, unresolved V genes explain under half of the gap, and the rest is unexplained. The sample table contains a few hundred thousand clones; only one count was recorded for 10% to 15% of them. About 0.017% of the sample belongs to the ten largest clones. The sample consisted of naive CD4+ T cells from blood. Sample cell subset or site, as interpreted from the label and publication: true naive CD4+ T cells. These receptors all stem from a young man in good health.

V is TRBV5-4 and J is TRBJ2-2, with D maybe TRBD1 (6 bases). Germline lookup yields CDR1 SGHNT and CDR2 YYREEE (reference sequence). The germline V and J ends were trimmed by 2 bases and 5 bases, with 16 bases remaining between them. The CDR3 has 16 residues. Here the CDR3 reads CASSFRGQHRTGELFF. The CDR3 DNA reads TGTGCCAGCAGCTTCCGAGGACAGCATCGAACCGGGGAGCTGTTTTTT.

This clone occurred a few times. The chain links TRBV7-3 to TRBJ2-2, with D possibly TRBD2 on 5 matching bases. Trimming took off 6 bases at V and 5 bases at J, with 13 bases between the two ends. CDR3 size: 14 residues. From germline, CDR1 is SGHTA and CDR2 FQGTGA. The CDR3 nucleotides are TGTGCCAGCAGTCCGGAGGCGAGGACCGGGGAGCTGTTTTTT. This codes for CASSPEARTGELFF. The complete variable domain, with remaining parts taken from reference TRBV7-3 and TRBJ2-2, reads GAGVSQTPSNKVTEKGKYVELRCDPISGHTALYWYRQSLGQGPEFLIYFQGTGAADDSGLPNDRFFAVRPEGSVSTLKIQRTERGDSAVYLCASSPEARTGELFFGEGSRLTVL.

This CDR3 is CASSQRDVGGKLFF. The CDR3 DNA reads as TGTGCCAGCAGCCAACGGGACGTCGGGGGAAAACTGTTTTTT. J is TRBJ1-4 and V is TRBV13, with D possibly TRBD1 on 5 matching bases. The CDR3 is made up of 14 amino acids. V lost 5 bases and J lost 10, with 17 bases in between. Germline V gene lookup returns CDR1 PRHDT and CDR2 FYEKMQ (reference sequence).

The rearrangement uses TRBV6-6 and TRBJ2-1; 8 bases are a match to TRBD1. This CDR3 comprises 13 residues. Trimming at V came to 11 bases and at J to 8 bases, leaving 11 bases not matched to a gene. Per the germline V gene, CDR1 is MNHNY and CDR2 is SVGAGI (reference sequence). As DNA, the CDR3 is TGTGCCGCTAGACAGGGGAGTTCGGATGAGCAGTTCTTC. Encoded protein: CAARQGSSDEQFF.

The chain recombines TRBV7-2 with TRBJ2-7, with a possible D match to TRBD2 (6 bases). Germline CDR1 reads SGHTA; CDR2 reads FQGNSA. V lost 1 base, J lost 2 bases, and 9 bases lay in between. CDR3 length: 14 residues. The CDR3 bases are TGTGCCAGCAGCTTAGGACTAGTGGCCTACGAGCAGTACTTC. Its protein product is CASSLGLVAYEQYF.

The rearrangement joins TRBV18 to TRBJ1-2; a weak D match, TRBD1 (6 bases). The CDR3 length is 16 residues. Trimming took off 3 bases at V and 6 bases at J, with 20 bases between the two ends. CDR1 is KGHSH, CDR2 LQKENI, per germline. This chain's CDR3 is CASSPEAYTGTHGYTF. CDR3 nucleotide sequence: TGTGCCAGCTCACCTGAAGCATATACCGGGACACATGGCTACACCTTC.

This chain connects TRBV9 to TRBJ1-3; 8 positions agree with TRBD1. The V gene's germline CDR1 is SGDLS and CDR2 YYNGEE. The CDR3 is 14 amino acids. The V segment lost 4 bases and the J segment 3 bases; nucleotides outside the gene matches: 3. The CDR3 DNA sequence: TGTGCCAGCAGCCCAGGACAGGGTGGAAACACCATATATTTT. It specifies CASSPGQGGNTIYF.

This clone has just a few counts. This chain links TRBV4-1 with TRBJ1-1; D is undetermined. This CDR3 is built from 16 residues. Per germline, CDR1 MGHRA and CDR2 YSYEKL. The germline V and J ends were trimmed by 6 bases and 0 bases, with 17 bases remaining between them. CDR3 amino acids: CASSPAGFGMNTEAFF. The CDR3 region has the DNA TGCGCCAGCAGTCCCGCAGGTTTCGGCATGAACACTGAAGCTTTCTTT.

This clone was observed a handful of times. This chain joins TRBV9 and TRBJ2-3, with 8 bases that match TRBD2. The CDR3 contains 18 residues. The germline gives CDR1 SGDLS, CDR2 YYNGEE. The V gene end was trimmed by 1 base and the J gene end by 5 bases; junction bases not matched to a gene: 15. In DNA form, the CDR3 reads TGTGCCAGCAGCGTAACCATTTCAGGGAGGAGCGGGAGAGATACGCAGTATTTT. This translates into CASSVTISGRSGRDTQYF. Full variable domain (outside the CDR3, taken from reference TRBV9 and TRBJ2-3): DSGVTQTPKHLITATGQRVTLRCSPRSGDLSVYWYQQSLDQGLQFLIQYYNGEERAKGNILERFSAQQFPDLHSELNLSSLELGDSALYFCASSVTISGRSGRDTQYFGPGTRLTVL.

This clone was picked up a small number of times. This chain joins TRBV30 and TRBJ1-4; TRBD1 is a possible D gene (6 bases). The CDR3 spans 13 residues. Trimming removed 2 bases at V and 6 bases at J, with 10 bases between. Germline assignment: CDR1 GTSNPN and CDR2 SVGIG (reference sequence). This CDR3 reads CAWSNRADEKLFF. CDR3 in DNA: TGTGCCTGGAGTAACAGGGCCGATGAAAAACTGTTTTTT. Using reference TRBV30 and TRBJ1-4 for the parts outside the CDR3, the full variable domain is SQTIHQWPATLVQPVGSPLSLECTVEGTSNPNLYWYRQAAGRGLQLLFYSVGIGQISSEVPQNLSASRPQDRQFILSSKKLLLSDSGFYLCAWSNRADEKLFFGSGTQLSVL.

Concerning this clone: Within the sample, other DNA sequences also encode this same CDR3. V is TRBV9 and J is TRBJ2-5; D is unresolved. Between the trimmed V and J ends, which lost 0 bases and 2 bases, there was a span of 8 bases. Germline V gene lookup returns CDR1 SGDLS and CDR2 YYNGEE. The CDR3 extends over 14 amino acids. DNA of the CDR3: TGTGCCAGCAGCGTAGGGGCAGGACAAGAGACCCAGTACTTC. Translated, it gives CASSVGAGQETQYF.

This clone was seen only a few times. The gene calls are TRBV4-2 and TRBJ1-2, with TRBD1 matching 7 bases. V was clipped by 1 base and J by 5 bases; unmatched bases: 7. CDR1 LGHNA and CDR2 YNFKEQ come from the germline V gene. The CDR3 loop spans 15 amino acids. DNA of the CDR3: TGTGCCAGCAGCCAAGTCTTACAGGGGCGATATGGCTACACCTTC. Encoded protein: CASSQVLQGRYGYTF.

The chain has TRBV19 and TRBJ1-6; the D is unclear. V lost 4 bases and J 6 bases, leaving 4 bases between the germline ends. The CDR3 spans 12 residues. Germline CDR1 reads LNHDA; CDR2 reads SQIVND (reference sequence). The CDR3 loop reads CASSTVNSPLHF. The CDR3 bases are TGTGCCAGTAGTACGGTTAATTCACCCCTCCACTTT.

Only one count was recorded for this clone. This rearrangement joins TRBV30 to TRBJ2-5; 9 positions match TRBD1. Germline CDR1 reads GTSNPN; CDR2 reads SVGIG (reference sequence). V lost 8 bases to trimming and J lost 1 base; unmatched junction nucleotides: 8. The CDR3 has 14 residues. The CDR3 DNA reads TGTGCCGCTTGGACAGGGGCTACCCAAGAGACCCAGTACTTC. Its protein is CAAWTGATQETQYF.

This clone came up a few times. The J gene is TRBJ1-1, the V gene TRBV7-2; D possibly corresponds to TRBD1 (5 bases). The germline V gene has CDR1 SGHTA and CDR2 FQGNSA. V shed 1 base and J shed 2 bases, with 11 bases lying between them. The CDR3 consists of 15 residues. CDR3 nucleotides: TGTGCCAGCAGCTTAGTCCCCAGGGCTAACACTGAAGCTTTCTTT. This sequence encodes CASSLVPRANTEAFF. Full variable domain (remainder filled in from reference TRBV7-2 and TRBJ1-1): GAGVSQSPSNKVTEKGKDVELRCDPISGHTALYWYRQSLGQGLEFLIYFQGNSAPDKSGLPSDRFSAERTGGSVSTLTIQRTQQEDSAVYLCASSLVPRANTEAFFGQGTRLTVV.

This chain connects TRBV7-8 to TRBJ2-1, with 11 bases that match TRBD2. Germline CDR1 reads SGHVS; CDR2 reads FQNEAQ. The CDR3 runs 17 residues. V lost 4 bases and J lost 1; bases outside the gene matches: 6. CDR3 sequence (DNA): TGTGCCAGCAGCTCCCGCCGACTAGCGGGATCCTACAATGAGCAGTTCTTC. This encodes CASSSRRLAGSYNEQFF.

This clone was observed a few times. The chain's CDR3 is CASSFVQGVNTEAFF. The CDR3 DNA is TGTGCCAGCAGCTTCGTACAGGGGGTGAACACTGAAGCTTTCTTT. The V and J genes are TRBV7-2 and TRBJ1-1, with 8 positions matching TRBD1. This CDR3 is 15 amino acids long. V was clipped by 3 bases and J by 0 bases; unmatched bases: 3. Germline loops: CDR1 SGHTA, CDR2 FQGNSA.

This clone was counted only a few times. The chain has TRBV6-5 and TRBJ2-6; unclear D gene. Germline V gene data show CDR1 as MNHEY and CDR2 as SVGAGI. The CDR3 contains 14 residues. The V and J ends lost 2 bases and 2 bases respectively, with 4 bases between them. CDR3 in DNA: TGTGCCAGCAGTTACCGTGCTGGGGCCAACGTCCTGACTTTC. It is translated as CASSYRAGANVLTF.

This clone showed up just a few times. The CDR3 reads CASSQGSTSGNTIYF. The DNA of the CDR3 is TGTGCCAGCAGCCAAGGGTCTACCTCTGGAAACACCATATATTTT. The rearrangement joins TRBV14 to TRBJ1-3; D gene ambiguous. The germline V gene has CDR1 SGHDN and CDR2 FVKESK. V lost 1 base and J 0 bases, leaving 7 bases between the germline ends. CDR3 length equals 15 residues.

This clone was seen a handful of times. The CDR3 sequence is CASSRGPEQYF. In DNA form, the CDR3 reads TGTGCCAGCAGCCGAGGGCCGGAGCAGTACTTC. The rearrangement uses TRBV6-5 and TRBJ2-7, with D perhaps TRBD2 (5 bases). The CDR3 has 11 amino acids. Germline V gives CDR1 MNHEY, CDR2 SVGAGI. Trimming cost V 6 bases and J 7 bases, with 10 bases left between them.

The rearrangement uses TRBV6-6 and TRBJ2-1; D unclear. The V gene lost 6 bases and the J gene lost 5 bases, with 5 bases spanning the gap. The CDR3 covers 11 residues. CDR1 MNHNY and CDR2 SVGAGI come from the germline V gene (reference sequence). The CDR3, as DNA: TGTGCCAGCAGCCAGAACAATGAGCAGTTCTTC. Its protein product is CASSQNNEQFF.

The CDR3 here is CASSLAAHTNTGELFF. The CDR3 nucleotides are TGCGCCAGCAGCTTGGCCGCCCACACCAACACCGGGGAGCTGTTTTTT. The V gene is TRBV5-1, the J gene TRBJ2-2; D gene unclear. The V end lost 0 bases, the J end lost 2 bases, and 11 bases lay between the germline ends. Per the germline V gene, CDR1 is SGHRS and CDR2 is YFSETQ. The CDR3 has 16 residues.